The next 26 T cell receptor beta chains were all read from a single sample in a study of tumor and adjacent non-tumor tissue in lung cancer. Three rounds of nested PCR, following a modified ARM-PCR protocol, produced the TCRbeta library. TCRdb passed the multiplex PCR reads through MiXCR, listing each CDR3 protein once. The sample contains approximately 120,000 distinct CDR3 sequences, about 65% of which appear only once. No cell sorting was done before RNA was extracted from the tissue. Distant lung tissue was collected more than 3 cm away from the tumor edge. Sequenced material: distant non-tumor lung tissue. The receptors shown here come from a man aged 55 to 69 with non-small cell lung cancer.

Comments on this clonotype: The junction departs from germline at one end; a sequencing error may be responsible. The CDR3 sequence: CSVQVTRAGEHYF. The CDR3 coding sequence is TGCAGCGTTCAGGTGACACGGGCTGGCGAGCACTACTTC. The chain is built from TRBV29-1 and TRBJ2-7; no definite D call. The V gene's germline CDR1 is SQVTM and CDR2 ANQGSEA. This CDR3 has 13 amino acids.

Concerning this clonotype itself: A much larger clone lies a single base off, so this may be a read error. This sequence joins TRBV20-1 and TRBJ2-2; 8 bases agree with TRBD2. Germline loops: CDR1 DFQATT, CDR2 SNEGSKA (reference sequence). The CDR3 contains 15 residues. The CDR3 protein is CSTSRGGWNTGELFF. CDR3 nucleotides: TGCAGTACTAGCCGGGGGGGCTGGAACACCGGGGAGCTGTTTTTT.

The chain carries TRBV11-3 and TRBJ2-1; 7 bases line up with TRBD2. V trimming: 10 bases; J trimming: 0 bases; junction bases outside the gene matches: 12. The CDR3 spans 16 residues. The germline V gene encodes CDR1 SGHNT and CDR2 YENEEA. The CDR3 sequence is CATGPGGWGSYNEQFF. The CDR3 DNA reads TGTGCCACCGGTCCGGGGGGTTGGGGCTCCTACAATGAGCAGTTCTTC.

A few counts support this clonotype. A much larger clone lies a single base off, so this may be a read error. The rearrangement uses TRBV5-4 and TRBJ1-5, with D possibly being TRBD1 (5 bases). This CDR3 has 15 residues. CDR1 and CDR2 from the germline V gene are SGHNT and YYREEE (reference sequence). The V and J ends lost 0 bases and 6 bases respectively, with 13 bases between them. This CDR3 reads CASSLVGDGGQPQHF. The CDR3 DNA reads as TGTGCCAGCAGCTTGGTTGGGGACGGGGGTCAGCCCCAGCATTTT. The whole variable domain, filled in from reference TRBV5-4 and TRBJ1-5, reads ETGVTQSPTHLIKTRGQQVTLRCSSQSGHNTVSWYQQALGQGPQFIFQYYREEENGRGNFPPRFSGLQFPNYSSELNVNALELDDSALYLCASSLVGDGGQPQHFGDGTRLSIL.

Details on this clonotype: The junction differs from germline at one of its ends, possibly a read error. This chain connects TRBV29-1 to TRBJ2-5; TRBD1 is a possible D gene (5 bases). This CDR3 region has 13 residues. Germline loops: CDR1 SQVTM, CDR2 ANQGSEA. The CDR3 DNA follows: TGCAGCCTGGTGGCTATCGGACAAGAGATCCAGTACTTC. It yields the protein CSLVAIGQEIQYF.

The chain is built from TRBV6-2 or TRBV6-3 and TRBJ1-1, with a tentative D call TRBD1 (5 bases). CDR3 length equals 15 residues. Germline CDR1 is MNHEY and CDR2 is SVGEGT. V lost 8 bases and J lost 5, with 21 bases in between. The CDR3 sequence: CASGRPAGSGTEAFF. Written as DNA, the CDR3 is TGTGCCAGCGGAAGGCCGGCAGGGTCGGGTACTGAAGCTTTCTTT.

Turning to this clonotype: This may stem from a read error, because a much larger clone lies one nucleotide away. The V gene is TRBV12-3 or TRBV12-4, the J gene TRBJ2-2; D is possibly TRBD1 or TRBD2 (6 bases each). CDR3 length equals 14 residues. The CDR3 nucleotides read TGTGCCAGCACCAAGGGGGGCATCACCCGGGAGCTGTTTTTT. This codes for CASTKGGITRELFF.

This clonotype was seen only a few times. The rearrangement joins TRBV20-1 to TRBJ2-1; 11 bases fit TRBD2. The CDR3 has 15 residues. CDR1 DFQATT and CDR2 SNEGSKA come from the germline V gene (reference sequence). The trim removed 3 bases at V and 2 bases at J, leaving 3 bases unmatched. The CDR3 DNA is TGCAGTGCTAGTGCACTAGCGGGAGCCTACAATGAGCAGTTCTTC. Protein sequence: CSASALAGAYNEQFF.

This clonotype appeared a few times. This chain joins TRBV20-1 and TRBJ2-1; the match to TRBD1 covers 8 bases. The CDR3 covers 14 residues. CDR1 DFQATT and CDR2 SNEGSKA come from the germline V gene (reference sequence). The V gene end was trimmed by 6 bases and the J gene end by 6 bases; junction bases not matched to a gene: 10. The CDR3 DNA sequence: TGCAGTGCCTTCAAGGGGACAGGCACCAATGAGCAGTTCTTC. Residues: CSAFKGTGTNEQFF.

Notes on this clonotype: Being one base from a much bigger clone, this may be a read error. The rearrangement links TRBV13 to TRBJ2-7; D gene uncertain. This CDR3 is 12 amino acids long. V dropped 5 bases and J dropped 5 bases, with 10 bases sitting between them. CDR1 PRHDT and CDR2 FYEKMQ come from the germline V gene (reference sequence). For the CDR3, the DNA is TGTGCCAGCAGCCTCAATAGACACGAGCAGTACTTC. Translating it yields CASSLNRHEQYF. Full variable domain (outside the CDR3, taken from reference TRBV13 and TRBJ2-7): AAGVIQSPRHLIKEKRETATLKCYPIPRHDTVYWYQQGPGQDPQFLISFYEKMQSDKGSIPDRFSAQQFSDYHSELNMSSLELGDSALYFCASSLNRHEQYFGPGTRLTVT.

With respect to this clonotype: It is likely a read error, because the conserved phenylalanine at the end of the CDR3 is missing. V is TRBV5-4 and J is TRBJ1-1; the D gene is possibly TRBD1 (5 bases). CDR3 length: 17 residues. The germline V gene encodes CDR1 SGHNT and CDR2 YYREEE (reference sequence). The V end lost 6 bases, the J end lost 1 base, and 22 bases lay between the germline ends. CDR3 nucleotides: TGTGCCAGCAACATAGGAGGGGACCGACTACGGAACACTGAAGCTTTCCTT. As protein: CASNIGGDRLRNTEAFL.

This clonotype is a singleton in its sample. The junction differs from germline at one of its ends, possibly a read error. V is TRBV4-3 and J is TRBJ2-3; D ambiguous. This CDR3 comprises 15 residues. Germline loops: CDR1 LGHNA, CDR2 YSLEER. The CDR3, as DNA: TGCTCCAGCAGCCCCTCCCTGGGATTTACAGATACGCAGTATTTT. This gives the protein CSSSPSLGFTDTQYF.

Only one count was recorded for this clonotype. As the CDR3 is not closed by the conserved phenylalanine or tryptophan, this likely results from a read error. This chain links TRBV20-1 with TRBJ2-1, with 11 bases matching TRBD2. Germline V gives CDR1 DFQATT, CDR2 SNEGSKA (reference sequence). The length of the CDR3 is 17 residues. CDR3: CSTSGGRGGGSYNEQFL. DNA of the CDR3: TGCAGTACTAGCGGGGGTCGGGGAGGCGGGTCCTACAATGAGCAGTTCCTC.

Comment on this clonotype: An end of the junction differs from the germline gene, which may be a read error. J is TRBJ2-7 and V is TRBV11-3; D is uncertain. CDR3 length: 14 amino acids. Germline V gene sequence: CDR1 SGHNT, CDR2 YENEEA. The CDR3: CASNLENSDGGQYF. The DNA of the CDR3 is TGTGCCAGCAACTTAGAGAACTCAGATGGCGGGCAGTACTTC.

About this clonotype itself: At one end, the junction sequence differs from germline, possibly due to a read error. The gene calls are TRBV6-5 and TRBJ2-5; no clear D gene. The germline CDR1 and CDR2 sequences are MNHEY and SVGAGI. CDR3 size: 14 residues. The CDR3 protein is CASTPDPRRETQYF. CDR3 nucleotides: TGTGCTAGCACCCCGGACCCTCGCAGGGAGACCCAGTACTTC.

The chain couples TRBV4-1 to TRBJ2-6; D is unclear. CDR1 MGHRA and CDR2 YSYEKL come from the germline V gene. This CDR3 is built from 18 residues. The CDR3 loop reads CGNSQGQRSISGANVLTF. The CDR3 bases are TGCGGCAACAGCCAAGGGCAGAGAAGCATCTCTGGGGCCAACGTCCTGACTTTC.

This clonotype showed up just a few times. The rearrangement joins TRBV6-6 to TRBJ2-1, with 9 bases identical to TRBD2. Germline CDR1 and CDR2: MNHNY and SVGAGI (reference sequence). CDR3 length: 17 residues. V trimming: 0 bases; J trimming: 8 bases; junction bases outside the gene matches: 11. The DNA of the CDR3 is TGTGCCAGCAGTTACTCGGCGGCGGGAGGGCCTTGGCATGAGCAGTTCTTC. Translated, it gives CASSYSAAGGPWHEQFF.

This clonotype was observed many times. The CDR3 spells CSVVGEQGPFGYTF. In DNA form, the CDR3 reads TGCAGCGTTGTCGGAGAACAGGGCCCCTTCGGCTACACCTTC. The chain carries TRBV29-1 and TRBJ1-2, with D perhaps TRBD1 (6 bases). Germline CDR1 SQVTM, CDR2 ANQGSEA. V was clipped by 4 bases and J by 8 bases, with 20 bases between them. The CDR3 totals 14 residues.

On this clonotype itself: A single base separates this from a much larger clone, so it may be a read error. V is TRBV28 and J is TRBJ2-7; 8 bases fit TRBD1. J was trimmed by 6 bases and V by 6 bases; bases with no gene match: 10. Germline-derived CDR1 and CDR2 are MDHEN and SYDVKM. The CDR3 length is 14 residues. The CDR3 DNA reads as TGTGCCAGCAGACCGATGGACAGGGTATCCGAGCAGTACTTC. As protein: CASRPMDRVSEQYF.

As to this clonotype: A much larger clone sits a single nucleotide away, making a read error possible. The rearrangement joins TRBV7-9 to TRBJ2-5; 8 bases fit TRBD1. This CDR3 is built from 15 residues. Germline loops: CDR1 SEHNR, CDR2 FQNEAQ (reference sequence). The CDR3 coding sequence is TGTGTCAGCAGCTTAGCAGGACAGGGTCTAGAGACCCAGTACTTC. Its translation is CVSSLAGQGLETQYF.

This clonotype has ten or more counts. This chain joins TRBV10-3 and TRBJ2-1; D uncertain. Germline values: CDR1 ENHRY, CDR2 SYGVKD. Deletions cut 3 bases from V and 0 bases from J, with 9 bases between. The CDR3 has 15 residues. The CDR3 DNA follows: TGTGCCATCAGTGATACACAGAGCTCCTACAATGAGCAGTTCTTC. As protein: CAISDTQSSYNEQFF.

This clonotype was counted ten times or more. The rearrangement links TRBV28 to TRBJ2-6, with D perhaps TRBD1 or TRBD2 (6 bases each). The germline CDR1 and CDR2 sequences are MDHEN and SYDVKM. V gave up 9 bases and J gave up 3 bases, with 18 bases separating them. This CDR3 region has 16 residues. The CDR3 here is CASFSQGGLGANVLTF. The CDR3 DNA follows: TGTGCCAGTTTTTCCCAAGGGGGGCTTGGGGCCAACGTCCTGACTTTC.

This clonotype appeared a few times. This may be a read error, as it is one base from a much larger clone. The rearrangement uses TRBV6-6 and TRBJ1-4; unclear D gene. Trimming took off 5 bases at V and 9 bases at J, with 13 bases between the two ends. This CDR3 contains 13 residues. Germline V CDR1 and CDR2: MNHNY, SVGAGI (reference sequence). CDR3 region: CASSGPDWQKLFF. DNA for the CDR3: TGTGCCAGCAGTGGCCCCGACTGGCAAAAACTGTTTTTT.

The chain links TRBV10-3 to TRBJ1-1; perhaps TRBD1 as D (6 bases). The V gene's germline CDR1 is ENHRY and CDR2 SYGVKD. V was pared by 0 bases and J by 1 base, with 9 bases between. The CDR3 is 15 residues long. The CDR3: CAISESTGRNTEAFF. The CDR3 DNA reads TGTGCCATCAGTGAGTCAACAGGGCGGAACACTGAAGCTTTCTTT.

In this sample, this clonotype turned up many times. This sequence joins TRBV20-1 and TRBJ2-7; D call uncertain. Germline loops: CDR1 DFQATT, CDR2 SNEGSKA (reference sequence). The CDR3 is 12 residues long. Between the trimmed V and J ends, which lost 7 bases and 1 base, there was a span of 11 bases. The CDR3 nucleotides read TGCAGTGTGCAAAAAGGGTCCTACGAGCAGTACTTC. It encodes CSVQKGSYEQYF.

This clonotype turned up a few times. CDR3 loop: CASSSGTGDGYTF. For the CDR3, the DNA is TGTGCCAGCAGTTCCGGGACAGGGGACGGCTACACCTTC. V is TRBV6-5 and J is TRBJ1-2, with TRBD1 identical over 10 bases. The length of the CDR3 is 13 residues. Germline CDR1 MNHEY, CDR2 SVGAGI. With 4 bases clipped from V and 8 bases from J, the junction kept 4 bases outside the gene matches.